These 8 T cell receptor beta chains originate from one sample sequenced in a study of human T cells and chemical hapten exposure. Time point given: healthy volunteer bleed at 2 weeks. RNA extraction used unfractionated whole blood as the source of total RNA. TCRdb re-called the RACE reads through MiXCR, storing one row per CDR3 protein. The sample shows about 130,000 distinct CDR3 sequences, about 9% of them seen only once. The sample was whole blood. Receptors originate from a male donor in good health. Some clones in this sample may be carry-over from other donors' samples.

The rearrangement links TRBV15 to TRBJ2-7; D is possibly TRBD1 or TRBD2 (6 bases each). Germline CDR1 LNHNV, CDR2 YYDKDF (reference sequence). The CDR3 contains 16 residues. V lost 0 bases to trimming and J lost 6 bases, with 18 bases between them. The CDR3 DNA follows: TGTGCCACCAGCAGAGATCCACCTGGGGGGCTAGCCGAGCAGTACTTC. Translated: CATSRDPPGGLAEQYF.

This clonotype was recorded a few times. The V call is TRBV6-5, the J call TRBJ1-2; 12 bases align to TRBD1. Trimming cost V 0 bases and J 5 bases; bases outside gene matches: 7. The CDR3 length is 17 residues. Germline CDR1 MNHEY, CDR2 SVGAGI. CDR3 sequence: CASSYSSPGQGAYGYTF. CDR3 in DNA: TGTGCCAGCAGTTACTCAAGTCCGGGACAGGGGGCTTATGGCTACACCTTC.

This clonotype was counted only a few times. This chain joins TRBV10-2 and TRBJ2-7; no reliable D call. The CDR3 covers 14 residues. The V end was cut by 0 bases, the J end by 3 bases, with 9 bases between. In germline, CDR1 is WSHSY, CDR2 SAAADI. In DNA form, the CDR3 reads TGCGCCAGCAGTGAGTCCCCCGATAGCTACGAGCAGTACTTC. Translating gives CASSESPDSYEQYF.

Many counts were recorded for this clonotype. CDR3 amino acids: CASSAQGPDTQYF. The CDR3 nucleotides read TGTGCCAGCAGTGCTCAGGGCCCAGATACGCAGTATTTT. This chain links TRBV2 with TRBJ2-3, with TRBD1 as a possible D gene (5 bases). Germline CDR1 SNHLY, CDR2 FYNNEI. With 4 bases removed from V and 4 bases from J, the gap between germline ends came to 9 bases. This CDR3 spans 13 amino acids.

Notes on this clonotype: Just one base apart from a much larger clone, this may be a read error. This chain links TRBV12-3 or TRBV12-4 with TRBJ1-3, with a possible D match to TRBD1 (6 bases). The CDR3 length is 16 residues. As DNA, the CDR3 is TGTGCCATCAGTTTTACTACAGGGAGGAGTGGAAACACCATATATTTT. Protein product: CAISFTTGRSGNTIYF.

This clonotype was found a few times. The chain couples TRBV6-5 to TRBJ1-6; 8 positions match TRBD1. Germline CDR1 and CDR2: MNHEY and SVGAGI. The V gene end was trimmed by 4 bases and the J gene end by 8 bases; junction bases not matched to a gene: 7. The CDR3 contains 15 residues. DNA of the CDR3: TGTGCCAGCAGTTCAACCGGGACAGGTGATTCACCCCTCCACTTT. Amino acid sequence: CASSSTGTGDSPLHF.

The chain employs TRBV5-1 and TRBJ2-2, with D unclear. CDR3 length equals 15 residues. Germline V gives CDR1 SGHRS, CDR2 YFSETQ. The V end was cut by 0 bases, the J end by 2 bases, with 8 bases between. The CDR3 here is CASSLGGTNTGELFF. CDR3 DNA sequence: TGCGCCAGCAGCTTGGGGGGAACTAACACCGGGGAGCTGTTTTTT.

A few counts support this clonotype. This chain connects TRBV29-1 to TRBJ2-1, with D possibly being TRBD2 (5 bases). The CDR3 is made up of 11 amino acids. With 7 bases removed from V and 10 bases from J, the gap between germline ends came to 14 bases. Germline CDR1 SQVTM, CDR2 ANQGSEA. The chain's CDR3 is CSGETVEEQFF. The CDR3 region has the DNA TGCAGCGGGGAGACCGTTGAGGAGCAGTTCTTC.